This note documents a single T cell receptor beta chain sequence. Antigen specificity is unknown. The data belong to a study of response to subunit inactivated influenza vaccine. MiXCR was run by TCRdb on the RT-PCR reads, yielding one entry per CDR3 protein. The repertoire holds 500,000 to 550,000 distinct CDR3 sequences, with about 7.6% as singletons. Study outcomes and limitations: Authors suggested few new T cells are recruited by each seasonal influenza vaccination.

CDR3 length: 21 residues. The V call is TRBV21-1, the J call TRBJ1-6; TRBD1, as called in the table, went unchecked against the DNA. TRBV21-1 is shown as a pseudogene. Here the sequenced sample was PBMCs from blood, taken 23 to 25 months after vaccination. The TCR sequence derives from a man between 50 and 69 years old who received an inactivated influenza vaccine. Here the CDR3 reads CASSKALDGGRSSSYNSPLHF. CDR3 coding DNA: TGTGCCAGCAGCAAAGCGCTGGATGGGGGACGGTCGAGCTCCTATAATTCACCCCTCCACTTT.